This T cell receptor beta chain stems from a study of T cell responses to AZD1222 COVID-19 vaccine. Concerning this clone: At one end the junction does not follow the germline gene, possibly because of a read error.

Data came from immunoSEQ multiplex PCR; TCRdb stores just in-frame clones and leaves some out. Of 80,000 to 130,000 clones listed, 80% to 90% are singletons. This material consisted of peripheral blood, taken on day 0 of AZD1222 vaccination. The TCR sequence derives from an adult in good health.

Here the CDR3 DNA reads TGCGCCCGCAGTCTTCCGGGACAGGGGAATCAGCCCCAGCATTTT. It specifies CARSLPGQGNQPQHF. The J gene is TRBJ1-5, the V gene TRBV10-2, with 10 bases that match TRBD1. The CDR3 spans 15 residues. In germline, CDR1 is WSHSY, CDR2 SAAADI.